This TCR beta chain was retrieved from a study of vaccination effects on CD4 cells after COVID-19. In its sample, this clone was seen a few times. Its specificity is unknown. Sequencing was performed with immunoSEQ multiplex PCR; in TCRdb, only in-frame clones are kept and a portion is missing. The table lists under 65,000 clones, 65% to 90% of them singletons. Findings of the study overall: Marked clonal contraction of both clone types appeared late after vaccination. Few convalescent patients, and no early post-infection timepoints, were available to the study. Healthy vaccine recipients' vaccine-induced clones were almost all SARS-CoV-2 mono-reactive.

The CDR3 extends over 16 amino acids. CDR1 is LNHDA and CDR2 is SQIVND in the germline V gene (reference sequence). With V trimmed by 6 bases and J by 5 bases, 14 bases remained unmatched. Expansion of antigen-specific CD4+ T cells with viral peptide pools was carried out by the ViraFEST assay before sequencing. Cells that had been cultured for 10 days were the source of isolated CD4+ T cells. They grew two million PBMC in each well, adding about 9.5 IU/ml IL-2 and around 10 ug/ml peptides. V and J are TRBV19 and TRBJ2-3, with 7 bases matching TRBD1. The sequencing used CD4+ T cells from PBMCs cultured with HCoV-229E spike peptides, collected before COVID-19 vaccination. The origin of this receptor is a human donor who received a COVID-19 vaccine. CDR3 DNA sequence: TGTGCCAGTAGCGGTATCGACAGGGCGCGCGAAGATACGCAGTATTTT. Translation gives CASSGIDRAREDTQYF.